This TCR beta chain is drawn from a study of blood T cell repertoires in COVID-19. Clones were read by immunoSEQ multiplex PCR, and TCRdb kept only the in-frame ones, dropping some. Of 65,000 to 75,000 clones detected, approximately 80% appear once; the ten largest clones hold about 12%. This clone was seen just once. The sequencing sample was made of peripheral blood. The source is a human donor in a cohort sampled during active COVID-19.

CDR3 sequence (DNA): TGTGCCAGTAGCCCAATCCGGGGACCCAGGGGGTCTGATGAAAAACTGTTTTTT. It encodes CASSPIRGPRGSDEKLFF. The rearrangement links TRBV19 to TRBJ1-4, with 7 positions matching TRBD1. CDR1 and CDR2 from the germline V gene are LNHDA and SQIVND (reference sequence). The trim removed 6 bases at V and 6 bases at J, leaving 19 bases unmatched. This CDR3 is built from 18 residues.